The 25 T cell receptor beta chains below come from one sample, sequenced in a study of regulatory T cells in long-lasting Graves disease. TCR beta libraries were built with iRepertoire HTBI primers and Arm-PCR of CDR3 regions. A single record per CDR3 protein comes from TCRdb applying MiXCR to the multiplex PCR reads. The sample contains more than 300,000 distinct CDR3 sequences, about 17% of which appear only once. Sample time point: newly diagnosed GD, antithyroid drugs for less than 3 months. Extracted PBMC RNA gave rise to the TCR library. These sequences were also reported in another study, on T cells in Graves' hyperthyroidism and ophthalmopathy.

Sequencing used peripheral blood mononuclear cells (PBMCs), obtained at new diagnosis, from a patient treated with antithyroid drugs. These receptor sequences come from a woman between 18 and 30 years old with Graves disease.

This clonotype was counted many times. The CDR3 protein is CASSLEVGHDGELFF. The CDR3 DNA sequence: TGCGCCAGCAGCTTGGAGGTAGGACACGACGGGGAGCTGTTTTTT. The chain couples TRBV5-1 to TRBJ2-2; weak D call: TRBD1 (5 bases). The CDR3 totals 15 residues. Trimming shortened V by 0 bases and J by 7 bases, and 13 bases separated the two germline ends. CDR1 is SGHRS, CDR2 YFSETQ, per germline.

This clonotype showed up many times. V gene TRBV28 combines with J gene TRBJ2-2, with D possibly TRBD1 on 6 matching bases. CDR1 and CDR2 from the germline V gene are MDHEN and SYDVKM. Trimming shortened V by 7 bases and J by 4 bases, and 13 bases separated the two germline ends. This CDR3 has 14 residues. CDR3 DNA sequence: TGTGCCAGCACAAAAGGGGGTTTCACCGGGGAGCTGTTTTTT. Translation gives CASTKGGFTGELFF.

About this clonotype itself: A much bigger clone sits one base away, suggesting this may be a read error. The chain joins TRBV28 to TRBJ2-4; D is unresolved. With 4 bases removed from V and 5 bases from J, the gap between germline ends came to 6 bases. CDR3 length: 12 amino acids. Germline CDR1 and CDR2: MDHEN and SYDVKM. CDR3 sequence reads: CASSSDENIQYF. In nucleotides, the CDR3 is TGTGCCAGCAGTTCAGACGAAAACATTCAGTACTTC.

This clonotype was counted between two and nine times. This rearrangement joins TRBV4-1 to TRBJ1-2, with a tentative D call TRBD1 (6 bases). This CDR3 spans 14 amino acids. V lost 3 bases and J lost 6, with 14 bases in between. Germline lookup yields CDR1 MGHRA and CDR2 YSYEKL. The CDR3 spells CASSHAGAADGYTF. CDR3 nucleotide sequence: TGCGCCAGCAGCCATGCGGGGGCAGCCGATGGCTACACCTTC.

This clonotype occurred many times. The chain employs TRBV6-5 and TRBJ2-7; no reliable D call. The germline V and J ends were trimmed by 2 bases and 2 bases, with 7 bases remaining between them. Germline assignment: CDR1 MNHEY and CDR2 SVGAGI. This CDR3 comprises 13 residues. The CDR3 DNA sequence: TGTGCCAGCAGTTACAACGGCGCCTACGAGCAGTACTTC. Its translation is CASSYNGAYEQYF.

In its sample, this clonotype was seen many times. At one of its ends the junction is not consistent with the germline gene, which may arise from a read error. CDR3 sequence reads: CASSLGGASGYTF. As DNA, the CDR3 is TGTGCCAGCAGCTTAGGCGGGGCAAGTGGCTACACCTTC. The chain combines TRBV12-3 or TRBV12-4 with TRBJ1-2; D might be TRBD1 (5 bases). This CDR3 is 13 amino acids long.

The gene calls are TRBV12-3 or TRBV12-4 and TRBJ1-4; TRBD1 matches 8 bases. This CDR3 has 13 residues. J gave up 8 bases and V 6 bases, and 5 bases lay outside the gene matches. The CDR3 loop reads CASRNRGGEKLFF. The CDR3 bases are TGTGCCAGCAGAAACAGGGGGGGGGAAAAACTGTTTTTT.

This clonotype has at least ten counts. The chain is built from TRBV3-1 and TRBJ2-3; TRBD2 matches 9 bases. The CDR3 contains 14 residues. V trimming: 4 bases; J trimming: 4 bases; junction bases outside the gene matches: 3. CDR1 is LGHDT and CDR2 is YNNKEL in the germline V gene (reference sequence). The CDR3 protein is CASSRRTSADTQYF. Written as DNA, the CDR3 is TGTGCCAGCAGCCGTCGGACTAGCGCAGATACGCAGTATTTT.

A word on this clonotype: A much larger clonotype is one base distant, so this may be a read error. V usage is TRBV3-1 and J usage is TRBJ1-2; TRBD1 matches at 8 bases. CDR1 is LGHDT, CDR2 YNNKEL, per germline (reference sequence). This CDR3 spans 14 amino acids. The CDR3 protein is CANSLVTGDYGYTF. CDR3 nucleotides: TGTGCCAACAGCCTAGTGACAGGGGACTATGGCTACACCTTC.

This clonotype showed up many times. The V gene is TRBV11-2, the J gene TRBJ1-2, with no clear D. Germline V CDR1 and CDR2: SGHAT, FQNNGV. The V and J ends lost 0 bases and 8 bases respectively, with 13 bases between them. There are 14 residues in the CDR3. The CDR3 spells CASSLDRAGSGYTF. CDR3 coding DNA: TGTGCCAGCAGCTTAGATAGGGCCGGGTCAGGCTACACCTTC.

This clonotype appeared many times. The chain is built from TRBV20-1 and TRBJ2-1; tentative D call: TRBD2 (7 bases). Trimming shortened V by 1 base and J by 3 bases, and 16 bases separated the two germline ends. Per germline, CDR1 DFQATT and CDR2 SNEGSKA (reference sequence). The CDR3 is made up of 16 amino acids. This chain's CDR3 is CSARVGGWGGYNEQFF. The CDR3 DNA reads TGCAGTGCTAGAGTCGGGGGCTGGGGGGGCTACAATGAGCAGTTCTTC.

This clonotype was counted many times. This rearrangement joins TRBV20-1 to TRBJ2-1; 7 bases fit TRBD2. Unmatched junction bases numbered 13, after V lost 7 bases and J lost 7 bases. In germline, CDR1 is DFQATT, CDR2 SNEGSKA (reference sequence). This CDR3 has 14 amino acids. CDR3 DNA: TGCAGTGTTGGGAGTGGGACTATGAGGAATGAGCAGTTCTTC. This sequence encodes CSVGSGTMRNEQFF.

This clonotype showed up just a few times. The chain is built from TRBV10-3 and TRBJ1-1; 7 nucleotides align to TRBD1. Trimming cost V 3 bases and J 2 bases; bases outside gene matches: 3. This CDR3 is built from 14 residues. Germline V CDR1 and CDR2: ENHRY, SYGVKD. CDR3 sequence reads: CAISDRGGNTEAFF. The CDR3 coding sequence is TGTGCCATCAGTGACAGGGGGGGAAACACTGAAGCTTTCTTT.

Regarding this clonotype: An end of the junction does not agree with germline; a read error may underlie this. The chain has TRBV28 and TRBJ2-2; possible D gene TRBD1, 6 bases. The CDR3 length is 16 residues. In germline, CDR1 is MDHEN, CDR2 SYDVKM. The CDR3 protein is CAGSLLSGVDTGELFF. In nucleotides, the CDR3 is TGTGCCGGCAGTTTATTGTCAGGGGTTGACACCGGGGAGCTGTTTTTT.

This clonotype was observed a few times. The rearrangement links TRBV5-6 to TRBJ2-5; 8 nucleotides align to TRBD2. V lost 1 base and J lost 2; bases outside the gene matches: 7. This CDR3 region has 16 residues. Germline CDR1 and CDR2: SGHDT and YYEEEE. DNA of the CDR3: TGTGCCAGCAGCTTGAAAAGCGGGAGTGGGCAAGAGACCCAGTACTTC. Translating gives CASSLKSGSGQETQYF.

In its sample, this clonotype was seen many times. J is TRBJ2-5 and V is TRBV11-1, with TRBD1 matching 7 bases. The junction had 8 bases not matched to a gene; V was cut back by 5 bases and J by 2 bases. Germline V gene lookup returns CDR1 SGHAT and CDR2 FQDESV (reference sequence). The CDR3 is made up of 15 amino acids. CDR3 in amino acids: CASSGRQGLQETQYF. CDR3 nucleotide sequence: TGTGCCAGCAGCGGCAGACAGGGTTTACAAGAGACCCAGTACTTC.

This clonotype was seen only a few times. In DNA, the CDR3 is TGCAGCGTTAGCCAGGGAGGCTCTTTGGATGAGCAGTTCTTC. Protein: CSVSQGGSLDEQFF. The chain employs TRBV29-1 and TRBJ2-1, with D possibly being TRBD2 (6 bases). The CDR3 covers 14 residues. Trimming shortened V by 5 bases and J by 8 bases, and 19 bases separated the two germline ends. The V gene's germline CDR1 is SQVTM and CDR2 ANQGSEA.

There are many counts of this clonotype. The CDR3, as DNA: TGCAGTGCTAGAGATAGCGACCTAGCGGGAGGGCCCAGTGAGACCCAGTACTTC. This sequence encodes CSARDSDLAGGPSETQYF. This chain uses TRBV20-1 with TRBJ2-5, with 12 nucleotides matching TRBD2. Germline V lookup: CDR1 DFQATT, CDR2 SNEGSKA (reference sequence). The CDR3 sequence is 18 residues long. V lost 0 bases to trimming and J lost 5 bases; unmatched junction nucleotides: 13.

At least ten counts were recorded for this clonotype. The rearrangement uses TRBV10-1 and TRBJ1-5, with 9 bases fitting TRBD1. The CDR3 sequence is 18 residues long. Germline V gene lookup returns CDR1 WNHNN and CDR2 SYGVQD (reference sequence). Trimming at V came to 3 bases and at J to 1 base, leaving 10 bases not matched to a gene. DNA for the CDR3: TGCGCCAGCAGTGACCTCCGCCGTACAGGGGGCAGCAATCAGCCCCAGCATTTT. Its translation is CASSDLRRTGGSNQPQHF.

This clonotype was detected many times. V and J are TRBV6-2 or TRBV6-3 and TRBJ1-1, with a tentative D call TRBD1 (5 bases). Germline V gene data show CDR1 as MNHEY and CDR2 as SVGEGT. The length of the CDR3 is 15 residues. V lost 8 bases to trimming and J lost 0 bases, with 16 bases between them. CDR3 region: CASEPGRGVNTEAFF. CDR3 DNA: TGTGCCAGCGAACCAGGGAGAGGGGTGAACACTGAAGCTTTCTTT.

This clonotype appeared many times. The chain employs TRBV3-1 and TRBJ2-7; D is undetermined. With 2 bases removed from V and 5 bases from J, the gap between germline ends came to 13 bases. Germline V gives CDR1 LGHDT, CDR2 YNNKEL (reference sequence). The CDR3 contains 14 residues. CDR3 protein: CASSQSGKSDEQYF. DNA for the CDR3: TGTGCCAGCAGCCAAAGTGGCAAAAGCGACGAGCAGTACTTC.

The J gene is TRBJ2-7, the V gene TRBV7-6; tentative D call: TRBD1 (6 bases). V shed 4 bases and J shed 7 bases, with 8 bases lying between them. The CDR3 length is 11 residues. Germline values: CDR1 SGHVS, CDR2 FNYEAQ. CDR3 amino acids: CASSWGREQYF. The DNA for the CDR3 is TGTGCCAGCAGCTGGGGGCGGGAGCAGTACTTC.

This clonotype was counted many times. The rearrangement uses TRBV18 and TRBJ1-5; D not certain. The V end was cut by 5 bases, the J end by 0 bases, with 8 bases between. There are 14 residues in the CDR3. Germline CDR1 is KGHSH and CDR2 is LQKENI. The CDR3 coding sequence is TGTGCCAGCTCAGAGATTTATAGCAATCAGCCCCAGCATTTT. Translation: CASSEIYSNQPQHF.

Notes on this clonotype: This may come from a read error, since a much larger clone is one base off. Since the CDR3 does not end with the conserved phenylalanine or tryptophan, this likely comes from a read error. This chain connects TRBV5-1 to TRBJ2-1; 7 positions match TRBD1. CDR1 SGHRS and CDR2 YFSETQ come from the germline V gene. The CDR3 is 14 amino acids. The trim removed 2 bases at V and 7 bases at J, leaving 6 bases unmatched. The DNA of the CDR3 is TGCGCCAGCAGCTTACAGGGGCCGACTAATGAGCAGTTCTCC. It yields the protein CASSLQGPTNEQFS.

The table lists this clonotype with a few counts. The V call is TRBV9, the J call TRBJ2-7; 7 nucleotides match TRBD1. There are 14 residues in the CDR3. Germline CDR1 is SGDLS and CDR2 is YYNGEE. The junction had 8 bases not matched to a gene; V was cut back by 5 bases and J by 3 bases. In DNA form, the CDR3 reads TGTGCCAGCAGTGTCGGGACAGAGGGCTACGAGCAGTACTTC. Protein sequence: CASSVGTEGYEQYF.